This T cell receptor (beta chain) was identified during a study of cytomegalovirus exposure and HLA in healthy donors. The PCR contained 60 Vbeta and 13 Jbeta primers. Sequencing was performed with immunoSEQ multiplex PCR; in TCRdb, only in-frame clones are kept and a portion is missing. The sample shows around 170,000 clones, 82% of them seen only once. CDR3 length equals 14 residues. Trimming left V 1 base short and J 7 bases short, with 14 bases between. The germline V gene encodes CDR1 SGHVS and CDR2 FNYEAQ. This clonotype was sampled from a woman aged 18-30 years in good health and CMV-seronegative. Material: PBMCs. The V gene is TRBV7-6, the J gene TRBJ2-7, with D perhaps matching TRBD2 (6 bases). In nucleotides, the CDR3 is TGTGCCAGCAGCTTAGGACTAGATGGGAGGGAGCAGTACTTC. Amino acid sequence: CASSLGLDGREQYF.